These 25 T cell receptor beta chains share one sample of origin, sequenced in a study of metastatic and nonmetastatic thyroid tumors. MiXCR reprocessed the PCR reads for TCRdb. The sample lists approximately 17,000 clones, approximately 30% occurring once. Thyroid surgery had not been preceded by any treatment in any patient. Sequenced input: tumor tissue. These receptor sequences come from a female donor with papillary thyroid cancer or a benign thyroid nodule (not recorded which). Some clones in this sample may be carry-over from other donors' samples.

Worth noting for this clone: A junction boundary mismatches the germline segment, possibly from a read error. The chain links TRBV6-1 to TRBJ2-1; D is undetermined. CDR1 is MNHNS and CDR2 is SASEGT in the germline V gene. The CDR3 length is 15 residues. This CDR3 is CASSSARYAYNGQFF. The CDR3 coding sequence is TGTGCCAGCAGTTCCGCCCGGTACGCCTACAATGGGCAGTTCTTC.

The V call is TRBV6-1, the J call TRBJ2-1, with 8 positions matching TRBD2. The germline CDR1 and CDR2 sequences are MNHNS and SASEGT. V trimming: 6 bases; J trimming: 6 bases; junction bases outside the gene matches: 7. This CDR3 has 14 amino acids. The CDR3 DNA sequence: TGTGCCAGCAGGTTAGGGCTAGCGGGCAATGAGCAGTTCTTC. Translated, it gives CASRLGLAGNEQFF.

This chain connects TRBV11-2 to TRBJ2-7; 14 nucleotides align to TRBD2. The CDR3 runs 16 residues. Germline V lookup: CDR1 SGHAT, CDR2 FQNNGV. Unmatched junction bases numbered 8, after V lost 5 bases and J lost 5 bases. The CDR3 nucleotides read TGTGCCAGCAGCCTCGGGACTAGCGGGGGACTCCACGAGCAGTACTTC. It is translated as CASSLGTSGGLHEQYF. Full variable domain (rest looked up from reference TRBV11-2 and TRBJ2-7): EAGVAQSPRYKIIEKRQSVAFWCNPISGHATLYWYQQILGQGPKLLIQFQNNGVVDDSQLPKDRFSAERLKGVDSTLKIQPAKLEDSAVYLCASSLGTSGGLHEQYFGPGTRLTVT.

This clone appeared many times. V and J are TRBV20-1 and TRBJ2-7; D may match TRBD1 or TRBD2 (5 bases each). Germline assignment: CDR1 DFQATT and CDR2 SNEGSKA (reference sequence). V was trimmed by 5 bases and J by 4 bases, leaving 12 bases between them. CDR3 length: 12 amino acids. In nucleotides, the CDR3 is TGCAGTGCTCGCCGGGACGGATACGAGCAGTACTTC. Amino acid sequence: CSARRDGYEQYF.

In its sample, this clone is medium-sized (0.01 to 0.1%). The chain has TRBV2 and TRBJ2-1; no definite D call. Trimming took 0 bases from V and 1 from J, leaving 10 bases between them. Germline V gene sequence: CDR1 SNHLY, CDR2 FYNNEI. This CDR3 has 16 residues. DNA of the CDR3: TGTGCCAGCAGTGAAGCTGAAGTCGCTTCCTACAATGAGCAGTTCTTC. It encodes CASSEAEVASYNEQFF.

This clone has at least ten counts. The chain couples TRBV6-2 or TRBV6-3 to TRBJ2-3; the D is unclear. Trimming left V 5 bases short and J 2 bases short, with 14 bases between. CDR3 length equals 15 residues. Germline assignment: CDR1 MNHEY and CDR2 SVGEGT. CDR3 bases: TGTGCCAGCAGTCCGACGGCTAGTTACACAGATACGCAGTATTTT. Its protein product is CASSPTASYTDTQYF.

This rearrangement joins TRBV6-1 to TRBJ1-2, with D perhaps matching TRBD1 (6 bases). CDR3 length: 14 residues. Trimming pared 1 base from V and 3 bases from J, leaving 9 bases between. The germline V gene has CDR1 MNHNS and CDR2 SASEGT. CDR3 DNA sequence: TGTGCCAGCAGTGAAGGGACAGCGGACTATGGCTACACCTTC. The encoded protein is CASSEGTADYGYTF.

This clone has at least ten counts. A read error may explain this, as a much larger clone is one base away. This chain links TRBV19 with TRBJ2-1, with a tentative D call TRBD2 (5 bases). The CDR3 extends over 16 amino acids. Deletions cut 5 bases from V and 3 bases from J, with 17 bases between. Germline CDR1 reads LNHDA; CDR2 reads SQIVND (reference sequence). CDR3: CASSSRKRRFYNEQFF. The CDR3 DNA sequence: TGTGCCAGTAGTTCAAGAAAGCGGAGATTCTACAATGAGCAGTTCTTC.

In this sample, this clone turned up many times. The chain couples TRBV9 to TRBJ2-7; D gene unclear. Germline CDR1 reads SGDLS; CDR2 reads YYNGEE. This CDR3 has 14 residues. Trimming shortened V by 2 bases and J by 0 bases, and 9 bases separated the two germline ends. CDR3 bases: TGTGCCAGCAGCGTCTCAGCCAGCTCCTACGAGCAGTACTTC. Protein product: CASSVSASSYEQYF.

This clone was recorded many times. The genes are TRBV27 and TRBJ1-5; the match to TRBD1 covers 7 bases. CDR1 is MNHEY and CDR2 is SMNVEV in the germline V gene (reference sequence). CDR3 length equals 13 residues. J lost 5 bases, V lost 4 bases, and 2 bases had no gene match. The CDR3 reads CASSYRGDQPQHF. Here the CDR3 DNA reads TGTGCCAGCAGTTACAGGGGAGATCAGCCCCAGCATTTT.

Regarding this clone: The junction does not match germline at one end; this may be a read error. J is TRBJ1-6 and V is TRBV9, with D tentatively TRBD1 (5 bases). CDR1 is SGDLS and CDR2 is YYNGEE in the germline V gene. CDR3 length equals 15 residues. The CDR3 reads CASKTGGSNNSPLNF. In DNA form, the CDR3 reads TGTGCCAGCAAGACTGGGGGTAGCAATAATTCACCCCTCAACTTT.

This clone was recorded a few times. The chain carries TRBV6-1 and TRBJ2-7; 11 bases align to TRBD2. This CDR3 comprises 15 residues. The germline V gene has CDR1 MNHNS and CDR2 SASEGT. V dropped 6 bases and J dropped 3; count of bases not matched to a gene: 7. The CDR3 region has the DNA TGTGCCAGCAGGGGGCTAGCGGGAGGCGGCTACGAGCAGTACTTC. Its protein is CASRGLAGGGYEQYF.

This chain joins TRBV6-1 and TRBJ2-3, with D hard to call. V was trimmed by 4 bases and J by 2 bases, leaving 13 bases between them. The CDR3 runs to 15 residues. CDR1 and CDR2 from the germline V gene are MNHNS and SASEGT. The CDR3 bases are TGTGCCAGCAGTGTCCGTTCTCCTCTCACAGATACGCAGTATTTT. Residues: CASSVRSPLTDTQYF.

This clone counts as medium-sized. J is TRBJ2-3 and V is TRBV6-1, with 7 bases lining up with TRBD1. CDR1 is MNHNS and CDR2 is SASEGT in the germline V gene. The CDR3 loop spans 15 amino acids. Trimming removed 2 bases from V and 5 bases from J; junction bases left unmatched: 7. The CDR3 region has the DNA TGTGCCAGCAGTGAAAGAAAAGGGGGCATAGATACGCAGTATTTT. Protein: CASSERKGGIDTQYF.

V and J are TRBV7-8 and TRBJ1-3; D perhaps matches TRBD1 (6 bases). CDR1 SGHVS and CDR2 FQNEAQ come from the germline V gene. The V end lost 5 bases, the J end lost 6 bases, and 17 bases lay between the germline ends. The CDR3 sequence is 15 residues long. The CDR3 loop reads CASSGGGAGLNTIYF. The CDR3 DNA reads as TGTGCCAGCAGCGGGGGCGGGGCCGGTCTAAACACCATATATTTT.

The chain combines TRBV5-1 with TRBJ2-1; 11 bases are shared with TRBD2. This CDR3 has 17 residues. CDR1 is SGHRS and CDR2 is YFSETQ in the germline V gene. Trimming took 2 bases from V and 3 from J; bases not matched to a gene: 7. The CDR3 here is CASSFVGGTSGYNEQFF. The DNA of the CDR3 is TGCGCCAGCAGCTTTGTGGGGGGGACTAGCGGCTACAATGAGCAGTTCTTC.

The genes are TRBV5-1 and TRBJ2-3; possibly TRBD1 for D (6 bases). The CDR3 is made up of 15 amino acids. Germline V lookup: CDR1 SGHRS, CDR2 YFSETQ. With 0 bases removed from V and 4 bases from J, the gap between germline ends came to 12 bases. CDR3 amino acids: CASSLGGLAPDTQYF. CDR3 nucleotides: TGCGCCAGCAGCTTGGGGGGGCTCGCCCCAGATACGCAGTATTTT.

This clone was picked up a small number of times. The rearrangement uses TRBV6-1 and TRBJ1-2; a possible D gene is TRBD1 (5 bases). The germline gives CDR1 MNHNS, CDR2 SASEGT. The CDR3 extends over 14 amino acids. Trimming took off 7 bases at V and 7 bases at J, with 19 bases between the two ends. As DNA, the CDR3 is TGTGCCAGCATCCCTTCGGGCAGGGAACGTGGCTACACCTTC. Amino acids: CASIPSGRERGYTF.

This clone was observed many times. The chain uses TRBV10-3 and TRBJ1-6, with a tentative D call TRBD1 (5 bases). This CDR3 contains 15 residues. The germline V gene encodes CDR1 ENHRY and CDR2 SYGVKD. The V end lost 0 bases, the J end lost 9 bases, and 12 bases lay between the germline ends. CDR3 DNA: TGTGCCATCAGTGAGTCGTGGGGGGAGGGTTCACCCCTCCACTTT. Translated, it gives CAISESWGEGSPLHF.

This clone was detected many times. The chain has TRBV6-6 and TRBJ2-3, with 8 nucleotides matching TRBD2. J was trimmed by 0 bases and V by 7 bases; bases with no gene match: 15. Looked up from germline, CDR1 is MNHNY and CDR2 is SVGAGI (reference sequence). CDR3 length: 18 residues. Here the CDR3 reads CASNSRRGASPSTDTQYF. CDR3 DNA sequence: TGTGCCAGCAATTCCCGGCGGGGGGCCTCCCCTAGCACAGATACGCAGTATTTT.

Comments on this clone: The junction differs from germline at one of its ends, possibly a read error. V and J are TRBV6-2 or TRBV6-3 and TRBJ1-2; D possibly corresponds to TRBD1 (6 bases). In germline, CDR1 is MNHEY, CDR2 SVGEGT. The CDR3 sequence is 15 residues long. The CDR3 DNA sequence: TGTGCCAGCAGTTACATCGGGGGCACTGGGTATGTCTACACCTTC. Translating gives CASSYIGGTGYVYTF.

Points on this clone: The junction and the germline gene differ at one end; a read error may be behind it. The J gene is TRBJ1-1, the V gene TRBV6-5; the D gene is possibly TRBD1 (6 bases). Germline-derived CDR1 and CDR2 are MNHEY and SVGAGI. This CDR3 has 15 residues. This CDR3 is CACSYSGQINTEAFF. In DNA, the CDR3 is TGTGCCTGCAGTTACTCGGGACAAATTAACACTGAAGCTTTCTTT.

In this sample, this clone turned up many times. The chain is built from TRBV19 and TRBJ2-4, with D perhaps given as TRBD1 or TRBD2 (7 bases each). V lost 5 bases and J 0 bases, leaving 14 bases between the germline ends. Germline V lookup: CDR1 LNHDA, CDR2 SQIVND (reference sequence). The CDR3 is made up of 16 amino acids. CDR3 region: CASSPGGGLAKNIQYF. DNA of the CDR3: TGTGCCAGTAGTCCAGGGGGGGGCCTAGCCAAAAACATTCAGTACTTC. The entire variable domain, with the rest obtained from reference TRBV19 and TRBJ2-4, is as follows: DGGITQSPKYLFRKEGQNVTLSCEQNLNHDAMYWYRQDPGQGLRLIYYSQIVNDFQKGDIAEGYSVSREKKESFPLTVTSAQKNPTAFYLCASSPGGGLAKNIQYFGAGTRLSVL.

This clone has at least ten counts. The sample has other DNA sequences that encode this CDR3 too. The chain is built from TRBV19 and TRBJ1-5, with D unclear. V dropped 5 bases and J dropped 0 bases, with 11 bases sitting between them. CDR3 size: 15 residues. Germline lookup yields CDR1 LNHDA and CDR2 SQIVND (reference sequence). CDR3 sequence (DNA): TGTGCCAGTAGTCGTGGGCTTTTTAGCAATCAGCCCCAGCATTTT. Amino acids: CASSRGLFSNQPQHF.

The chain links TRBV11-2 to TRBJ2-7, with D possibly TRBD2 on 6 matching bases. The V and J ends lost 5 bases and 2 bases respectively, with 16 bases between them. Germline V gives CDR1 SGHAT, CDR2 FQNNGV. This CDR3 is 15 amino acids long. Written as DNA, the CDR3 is TGTGCCAGCAGCCCAATATACGGGGGTACCTACGAGCAGTACTTC. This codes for CASSPIYGGTYEQYF.